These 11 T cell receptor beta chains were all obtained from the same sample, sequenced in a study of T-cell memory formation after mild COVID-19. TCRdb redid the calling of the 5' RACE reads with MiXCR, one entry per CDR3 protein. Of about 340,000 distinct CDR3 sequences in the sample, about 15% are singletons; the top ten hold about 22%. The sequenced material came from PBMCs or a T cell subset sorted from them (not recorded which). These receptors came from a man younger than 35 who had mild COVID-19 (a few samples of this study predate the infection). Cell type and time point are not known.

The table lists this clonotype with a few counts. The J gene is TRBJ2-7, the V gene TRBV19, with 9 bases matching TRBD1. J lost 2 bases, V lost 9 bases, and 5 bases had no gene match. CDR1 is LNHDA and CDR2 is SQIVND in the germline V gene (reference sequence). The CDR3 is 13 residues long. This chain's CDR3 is CASRDREAYEQYF. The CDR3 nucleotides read TGTGCCAGCCGGGACAGGGAAGCCTACGAGCAGTACTTC.

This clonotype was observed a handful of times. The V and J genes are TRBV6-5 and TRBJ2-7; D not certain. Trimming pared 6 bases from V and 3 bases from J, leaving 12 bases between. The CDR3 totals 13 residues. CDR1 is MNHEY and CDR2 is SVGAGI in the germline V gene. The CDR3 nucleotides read TGTGCCAGCAGGAGGTCCAACAGCTACGAGCAGTACGTC. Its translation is CASRRSNSYEQYV.

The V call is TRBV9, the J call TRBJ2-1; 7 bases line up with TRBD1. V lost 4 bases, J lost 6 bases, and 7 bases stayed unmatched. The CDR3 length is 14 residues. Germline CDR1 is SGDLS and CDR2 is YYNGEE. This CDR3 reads CASSFLDRPNEQFF. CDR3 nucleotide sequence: TGTGCCAGCAGCTTCTTGGACAGGCCCAATGAGCAGTTCTTC. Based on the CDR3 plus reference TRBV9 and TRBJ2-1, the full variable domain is DSGVTQTPKHLITATGQRVTLRCSPRSGDLSVYWYQQSLDQGLQFLIQYYNGEERAKGNILERFSAQQFPDLHSELNLSSLELGDSALYFCASSFLDRPNEQFFGPGTRLTVL.

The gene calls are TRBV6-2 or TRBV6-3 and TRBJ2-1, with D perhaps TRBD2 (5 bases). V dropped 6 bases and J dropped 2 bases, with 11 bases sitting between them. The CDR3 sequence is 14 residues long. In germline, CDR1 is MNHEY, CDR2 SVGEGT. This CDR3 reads CASRPGSPYNEQFF. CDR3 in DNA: TGTGCCAGCAGACCGGGGTCCCCCTACAATGAGCAGTTCTTC.

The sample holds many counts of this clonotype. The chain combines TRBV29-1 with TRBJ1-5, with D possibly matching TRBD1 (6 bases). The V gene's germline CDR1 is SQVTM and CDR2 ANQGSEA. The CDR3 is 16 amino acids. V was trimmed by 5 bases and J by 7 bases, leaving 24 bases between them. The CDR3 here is CSVSRGTAKGDQPQHF. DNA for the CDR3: TGCAGCGTTTCTCGCGGGACCGCGAAGGGGGACCAGCCCCAGCATTTT.

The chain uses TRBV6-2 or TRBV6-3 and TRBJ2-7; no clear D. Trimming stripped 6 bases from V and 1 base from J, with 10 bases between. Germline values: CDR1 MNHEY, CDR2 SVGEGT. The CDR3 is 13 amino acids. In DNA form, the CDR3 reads TGTGCCAGCAGCCGACTGGGATCCTACGAGCAGTACGTC. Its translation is CASSRLGSYEQYV.

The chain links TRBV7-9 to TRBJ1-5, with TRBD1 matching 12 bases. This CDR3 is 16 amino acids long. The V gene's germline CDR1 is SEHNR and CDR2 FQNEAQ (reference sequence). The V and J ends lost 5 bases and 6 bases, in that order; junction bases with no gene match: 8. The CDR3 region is CASSPTGQGAGQPQHF. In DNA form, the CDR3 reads TGTGCCAGCAGCCCCACGGGACAGGGGGCAGGTCAGCCCCAGCATTTT.

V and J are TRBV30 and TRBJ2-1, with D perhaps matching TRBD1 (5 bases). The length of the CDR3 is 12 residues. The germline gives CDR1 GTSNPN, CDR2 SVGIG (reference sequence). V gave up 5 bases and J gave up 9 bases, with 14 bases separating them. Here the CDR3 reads CAWGDARGEQFF. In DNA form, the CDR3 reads TGTGCCTGGGGAGATGCTAGGGGTGAGCAGTTCTTC.

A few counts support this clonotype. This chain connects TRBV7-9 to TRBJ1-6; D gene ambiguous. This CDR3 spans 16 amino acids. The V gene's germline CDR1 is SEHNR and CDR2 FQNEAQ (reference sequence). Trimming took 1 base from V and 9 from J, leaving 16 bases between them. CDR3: CASSLGSGQGVSPLHF. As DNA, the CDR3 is TGTGCCAGCAGCTTAGGCTCTGGGCAAGGAGTTTCACCCCTCCACTTT.

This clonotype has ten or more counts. CDR3 region: CASSDRGYEQYV. The CDR3 DNA reads as TGTGCCAGCAGTGATCGGGGGTACGAGCAGTACGTC. This sequence joins TRBV6-1 and TRBJ2-7; a possible D gene is TRBD2 (6 bases). The CDR3 spans 12 residues. V lost 3 bases and J 4 bases, leaving 7 bases between the germline ends. Germline V gives CDR1 MNHNS, CDR2 SASEGT.

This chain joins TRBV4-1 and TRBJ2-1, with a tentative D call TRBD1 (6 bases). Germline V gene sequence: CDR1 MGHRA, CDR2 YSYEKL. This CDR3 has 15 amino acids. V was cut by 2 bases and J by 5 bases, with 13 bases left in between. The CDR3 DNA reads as TGCGCCAGCAGCCAAAGGACAGTCTCTAACAATGAGCAGTTCTTC. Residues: CASSQRTVSNNEQFF.